The source of this T cell receptor beta chain is a study of post-analysis software for immune sequencing data (dated by TCRdb to the mid-2010s). Looking at the study overall: Disease courses on record covered relapsing-remitting, secondary progressive and progressive-relapsing multiple sclerosis, though some patients had no subtype annotation. The patient repertoires were set against roughly eleven previously published healthy control repertoires from donors whose ages ranged from roughly 6 to 27 years. A subset of samples was prepared in parallel using single-end sample barcoding, then pooled and co-amplified after Illumina adapter ligation.

The method was PCR. The run used an Illumina HiSeq 2500. Unique molecular identifiers were incorporated into TCR beta cDNA libraries to reduce PCR and sequencing biases. Approximately 500,000 cDNA molecules were obtained for every 1 to 10 million input T cells, so each molecule roughly corresponded to one T cell. The patient libraries were prepared and sequenced with the same protocol used for the earlier healthy control dataset. Samples belonging to the same batch were prepared together, multiplexed and sequenced on a shared HiSeq lane. As for the authors' bioinformatics: Raw barcoded reads were processed with MIGEC, and single-read molecular identifier groups were discarded before consensus assembly and CDR3 extraction. Clonotype tables were post-analysed with VDJtools, and diversity was normalized by down-sampling all datasets to the smallest sample size. To correct batch-related cross-sample contamination, repertoire overlap clustering matched CDR3 amino acid sequences but not nucleotide sequences. Starting from the raw public reads, TCRdb applied fastp trimming at Q25, assembled clones with MiXCR and retained in-frame beta chains. Every distinct CDR3 protein forms one entry, paired with its most common genes and DNA. TCRdb, not the authors, supplied the V and J calls. The table for this sample lists roughly 570,000 distinct CDR3 sequences; around a third of them were counted only once. The ten largest clones add up to under 7% of the sample.

This clonotype was detected a few times. Its antigen remains unidentified. Qualities for individual bases were not recorded, and no much larger clone is one base off. What the study reported, not specific to this receptor: Significantly lower normalized Chao1 diversity was found in multiple sclerosis patients than in controls, suggesting substantial peripheral T-cell clonal expansion. Direct clustering with F measure showed strong co-clustering of samples prepared in the same batch, prompting a batch-effect correction. The control group was slightly older than the multiple sclerosis patient group. Patients showed significantly higher frequencies than controls for several TRBV segments, among them TRBV5-6, TRBV5-1 and TRBV20-1.

TCR beta repertoires were profiled from peripheral blood of about a dozen young patients with multiple sclerosis to demonstrate the VDJtools post-analysis software. The patients with multiple sclerosis were children and adolescents between roughly 6 and 15 years of age. V and J are truncated by 4 bases and 0 bases respectively, leaving an intervening sequence of 13 bases. As encoded in the germline V gene, CDR1 is SGDLS while CDR2 is YYNGEE. Inclusive of the bounding cysteine and phenylalanine, the CDR3 is 15 residues long. Only CDR3 DNA remains: 45 bases, in frame from the first base. The receptor comes from a girl between 2 and 17 years old with multiple sclerosis. The chain joins TRBV9 to TRBJ1-1, with no reliable assignment of the D segment. The sequencing sample was made of blood. The CDR3 reads CASSPRAQMNTEAFF. Read as DNA, the sequence is TGTGCCAGCAGCCCGAGGGCGCAGATGAACACTGAAGCTTTCTTT.